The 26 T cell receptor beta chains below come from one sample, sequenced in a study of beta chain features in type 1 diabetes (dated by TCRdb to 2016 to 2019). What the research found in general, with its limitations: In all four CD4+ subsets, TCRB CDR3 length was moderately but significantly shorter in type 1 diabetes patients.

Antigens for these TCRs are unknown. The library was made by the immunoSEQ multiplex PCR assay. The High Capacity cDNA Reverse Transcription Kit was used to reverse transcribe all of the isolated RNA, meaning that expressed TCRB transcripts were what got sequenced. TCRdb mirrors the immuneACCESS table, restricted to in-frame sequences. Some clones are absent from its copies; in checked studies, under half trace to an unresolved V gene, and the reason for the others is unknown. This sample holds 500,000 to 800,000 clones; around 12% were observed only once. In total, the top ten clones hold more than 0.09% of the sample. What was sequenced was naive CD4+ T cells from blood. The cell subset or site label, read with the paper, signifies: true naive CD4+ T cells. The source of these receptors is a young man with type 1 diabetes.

The CDR3, as DNA: TGCGCCAGCAGCTTCTTCGGGAATGAAAAACTGTTTTTT. It codes for CASSFFGNEKLFF. The J gene is TRBJ1-4, the V gene TRBV5-1, with unresolved D. This CDR3 has 13 amino acids. Between the trimmed V and J ends, which lost 2 bases and 5 bases, there was a span of 7 bases. Germline assignment: CDR1 SGHRS and CDR2 YFSETQ. The whole variable domain, filled in from reference TRBV5-1 and TRBJ1-4, reads KAGVTQTPRYLIKTRGQQVTLSCSPISGHRSVSWYQQTPGQGLQFLFEYFSETQRNKGNFPGRFSGRQFSNSRSEMNVSTLELGDSALYLCASSFFGNEKLFFGSGTQLSVL.

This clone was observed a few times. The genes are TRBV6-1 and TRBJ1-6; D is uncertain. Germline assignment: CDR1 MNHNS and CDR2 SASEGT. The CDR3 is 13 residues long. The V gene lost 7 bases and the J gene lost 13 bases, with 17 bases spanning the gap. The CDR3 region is CASTTGPKEPLHF. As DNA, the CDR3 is TGTGCCAGCACAACGGGCCCCAAGGAGCCCCTCCACTTT.

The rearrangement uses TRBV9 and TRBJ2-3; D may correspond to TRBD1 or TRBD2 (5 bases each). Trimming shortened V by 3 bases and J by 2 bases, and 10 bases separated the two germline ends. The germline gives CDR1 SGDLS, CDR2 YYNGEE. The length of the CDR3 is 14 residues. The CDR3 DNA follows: TGTGCCAGCAGCGGCCGGGACGTCACAGATACGCAGTATTTT. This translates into CASSGRDVTDTQYF.

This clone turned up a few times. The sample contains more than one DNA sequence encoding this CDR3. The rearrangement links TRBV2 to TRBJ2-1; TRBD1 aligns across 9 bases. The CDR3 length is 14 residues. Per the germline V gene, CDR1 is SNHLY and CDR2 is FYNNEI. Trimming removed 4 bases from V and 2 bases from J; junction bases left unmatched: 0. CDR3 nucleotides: TGTGCCAGCAGTGGACAGGGGGCCTACAATGAGCAGTTCTTC. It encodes CASSGQGAYNEQFF.

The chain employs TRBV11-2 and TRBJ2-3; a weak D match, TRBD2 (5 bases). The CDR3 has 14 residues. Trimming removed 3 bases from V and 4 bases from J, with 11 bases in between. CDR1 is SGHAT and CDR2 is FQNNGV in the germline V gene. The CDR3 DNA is TGTGCCAGCAGCTTGGGAGCGGCCCCAGATACGCAGTATTTT. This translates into CASSLGAAPDTQYF.

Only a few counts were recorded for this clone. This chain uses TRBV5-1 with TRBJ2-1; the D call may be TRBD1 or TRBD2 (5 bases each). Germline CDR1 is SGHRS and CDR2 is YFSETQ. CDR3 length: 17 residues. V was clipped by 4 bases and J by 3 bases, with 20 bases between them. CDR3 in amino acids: CASSDGRGTAGYNEQFF. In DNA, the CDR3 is TGCGCCAGCAGCGACGGCCGGGGCACAGCAGGCTACAATGAGCAGTTCTTC.

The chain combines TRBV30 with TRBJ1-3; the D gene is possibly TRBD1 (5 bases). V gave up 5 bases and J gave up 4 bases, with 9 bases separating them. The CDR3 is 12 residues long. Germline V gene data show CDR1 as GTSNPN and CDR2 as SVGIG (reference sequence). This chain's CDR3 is CAWGRDGNTIYF. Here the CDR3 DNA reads TGTGCCTGGGGAAGGGACGGAAACACCATATATTTT.

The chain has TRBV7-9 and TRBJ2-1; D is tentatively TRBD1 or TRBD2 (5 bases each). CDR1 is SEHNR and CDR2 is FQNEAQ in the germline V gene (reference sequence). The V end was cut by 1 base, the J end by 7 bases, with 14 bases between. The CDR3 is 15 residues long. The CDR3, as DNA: TGTGCCAGCAGCTTAGGCGGCGGGCAGGGAAATGAGCAGTTCTTC. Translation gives CASSLGGGQGNEQFF.

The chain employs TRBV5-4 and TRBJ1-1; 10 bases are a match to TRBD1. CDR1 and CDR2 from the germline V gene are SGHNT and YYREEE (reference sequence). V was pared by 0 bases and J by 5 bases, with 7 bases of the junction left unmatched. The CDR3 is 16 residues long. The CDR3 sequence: CASSLGGTGVWTEAFF. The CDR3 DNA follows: TGTGCCAGCAGCTTGGGCGGGACAGGGGTATGGACTGAAGCTTTCTTT. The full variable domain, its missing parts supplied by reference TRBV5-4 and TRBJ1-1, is ETGVTQSPTHLIKTRGQQVTLRCSSQSGHNTVSWYQQALGQGPQFIFQYYREEENGRGNFPPRFSGLQFPNYSSELNVNALELDDSALYLCASSLGGTGVWTEAFFGQGTRLTVV.

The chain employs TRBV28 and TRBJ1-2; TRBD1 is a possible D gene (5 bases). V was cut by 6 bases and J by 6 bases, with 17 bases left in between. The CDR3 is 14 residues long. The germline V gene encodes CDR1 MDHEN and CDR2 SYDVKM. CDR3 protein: CASSQESRDDGYTF. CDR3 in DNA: TGTGCCAGCAGCCAAGAATCCAGGGACGATGGCTACACCTTC.

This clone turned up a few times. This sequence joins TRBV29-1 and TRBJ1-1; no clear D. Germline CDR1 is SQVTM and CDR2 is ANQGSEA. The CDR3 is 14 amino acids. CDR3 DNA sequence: TGCAGTTCCGGGCGGGTTTTACGGGACACTGAAGCTTTCTTT. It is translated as CSSGRVLRDTEAFF.

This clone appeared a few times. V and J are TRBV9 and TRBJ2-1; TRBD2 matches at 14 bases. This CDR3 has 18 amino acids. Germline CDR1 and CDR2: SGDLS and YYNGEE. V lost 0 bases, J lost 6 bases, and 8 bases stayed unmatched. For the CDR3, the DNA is TGTGCCAGCAGCGTAGGGAGTCGGACTAGCGGGGGGATCAATGAGCAGTTCTTC. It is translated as CASSVGSRTSGGINEQFF. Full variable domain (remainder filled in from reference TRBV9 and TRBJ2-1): DSGVTQTPKHLITATGQRVTLRCSPRSGDLSVYWYQQSLDQGLQFLIQYYNGEERAKGNILERFSAQQFPDLHSELNLSSLELGDSALYFCASSVGSRTSGGINEQFFGPGTRLTVL.

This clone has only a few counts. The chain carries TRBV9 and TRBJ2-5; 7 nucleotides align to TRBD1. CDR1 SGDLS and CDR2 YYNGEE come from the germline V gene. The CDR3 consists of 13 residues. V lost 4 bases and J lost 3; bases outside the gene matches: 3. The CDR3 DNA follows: TGTGCCAGCAGCACAACAGGGGAAGAGACCCAGTACTTC. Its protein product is CASSTTGEETQYF.

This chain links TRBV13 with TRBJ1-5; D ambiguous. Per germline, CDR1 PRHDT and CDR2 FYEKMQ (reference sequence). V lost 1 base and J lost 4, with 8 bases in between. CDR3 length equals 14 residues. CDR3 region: CASSLDGPNQPQHF. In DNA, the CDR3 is TGTGCCAGCAGCTTAGATGGCCCTAATCAGCCCCAGCATTTT.

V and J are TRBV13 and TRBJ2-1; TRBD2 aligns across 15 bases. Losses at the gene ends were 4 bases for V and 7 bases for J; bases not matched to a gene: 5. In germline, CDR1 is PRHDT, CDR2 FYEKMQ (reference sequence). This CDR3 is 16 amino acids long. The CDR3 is CASSWTSGGAENEQFF. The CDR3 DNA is TGTGCCAGCAGCTGGACTAGCGGGGGGGCCGAGAATGAGCAGTTCTTC.

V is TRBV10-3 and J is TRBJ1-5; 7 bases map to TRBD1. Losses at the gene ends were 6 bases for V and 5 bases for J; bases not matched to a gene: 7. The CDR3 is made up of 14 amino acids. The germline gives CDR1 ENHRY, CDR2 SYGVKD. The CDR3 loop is CAISDRASDQPQHF. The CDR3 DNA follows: TGTGCCATCAGCGACAGGGCTTCGGATCAGCCCCAGCATTTT.

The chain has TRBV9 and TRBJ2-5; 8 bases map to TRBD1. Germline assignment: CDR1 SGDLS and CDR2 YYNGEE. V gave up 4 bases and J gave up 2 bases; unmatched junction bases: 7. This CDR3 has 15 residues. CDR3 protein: CASSTFGQGQETQYF. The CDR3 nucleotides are TGTGCCAGCAGCACCTTTGGACAGGGTCAAGAGACCCAGTACTTC.

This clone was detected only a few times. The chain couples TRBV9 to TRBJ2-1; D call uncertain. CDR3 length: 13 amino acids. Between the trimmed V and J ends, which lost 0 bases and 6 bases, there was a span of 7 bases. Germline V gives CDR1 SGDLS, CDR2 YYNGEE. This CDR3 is CASSVGIANEQFF. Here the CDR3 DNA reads TGTGCCAGCAGCGTAGGGATTGCCAATGAGCAGTTCTTC.

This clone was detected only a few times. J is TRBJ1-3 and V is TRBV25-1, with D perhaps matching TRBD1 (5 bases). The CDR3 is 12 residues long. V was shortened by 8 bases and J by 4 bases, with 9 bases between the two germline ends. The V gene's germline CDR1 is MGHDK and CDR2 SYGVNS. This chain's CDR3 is CASGRQGNTIYF. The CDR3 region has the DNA TGTGCCAGCGGAAGACAGGGAAACACCATATATTTT. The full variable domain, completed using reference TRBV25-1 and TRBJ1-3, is EADIYQTPRYLVIGTGKKITLECSQTMGHDKMYWYQQDPGMELHLIHYSYGVNSTEKGDLSSESTVSRIRTEHFPLTLESARPSHTSQYLCASGRQGNTIYFGEGSWLTVV.

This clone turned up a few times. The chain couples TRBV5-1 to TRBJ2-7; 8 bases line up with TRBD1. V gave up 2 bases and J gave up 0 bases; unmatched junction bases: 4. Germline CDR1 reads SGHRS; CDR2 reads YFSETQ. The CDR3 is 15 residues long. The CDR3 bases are TGCGCCAGCAGCTTTTCAGGGGGCCTCTCCTACGAGCAGTACTTC. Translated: CASSFSGGLSYEQYF.

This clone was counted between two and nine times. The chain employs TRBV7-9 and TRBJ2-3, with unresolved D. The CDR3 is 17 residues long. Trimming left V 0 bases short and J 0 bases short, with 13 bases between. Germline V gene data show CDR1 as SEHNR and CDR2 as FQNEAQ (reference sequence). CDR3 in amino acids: CASSLAADLISTDTQYF. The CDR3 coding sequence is TGTGCCAGCAGCTTAGCTGCGGACCTAATAAGCACAGATACGCAGTATTTT.

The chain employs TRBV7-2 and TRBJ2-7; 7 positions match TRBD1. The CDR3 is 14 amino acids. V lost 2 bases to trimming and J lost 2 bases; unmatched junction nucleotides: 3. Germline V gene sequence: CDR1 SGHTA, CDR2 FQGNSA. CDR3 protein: CASSLQGVAYEQYF. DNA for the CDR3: TGTGCCAGCAGCTTACAGGGGGTCGCCTACGAGCAGTACTTC.

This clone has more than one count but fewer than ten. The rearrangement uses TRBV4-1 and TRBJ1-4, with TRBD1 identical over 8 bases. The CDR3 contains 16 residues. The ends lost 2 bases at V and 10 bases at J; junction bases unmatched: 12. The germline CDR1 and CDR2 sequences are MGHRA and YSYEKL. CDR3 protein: CASSQPLGTGWGKLFF. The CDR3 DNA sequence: TGCGCCAGCAGCCAACCTCTCGGGACAGGCTGGGGAAAACTGTTTTTT.

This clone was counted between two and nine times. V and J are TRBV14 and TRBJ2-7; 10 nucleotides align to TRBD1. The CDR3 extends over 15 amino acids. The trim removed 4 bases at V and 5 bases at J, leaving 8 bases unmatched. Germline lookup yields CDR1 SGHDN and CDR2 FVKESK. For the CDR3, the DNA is TGTGCCAGCAGCCTAGACAGGGGGCGCTTCGACGAGCAGTACTTC. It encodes CASSLDRGRFDEQYF.

The chain's CDR3 is CASSLGRDRVIYGYTF. CDR3 coding DNA: TGCGCCAGCAGCTTGGGACGAGACAGGGTCATCTATGGCTACACCTTC. The chain combines TRBV5-1 with TRBJ1-2, with TRBD1 matching over 7 bases. V lost 0 bases and J lost 4; bases outside the gene matches: 9. This CDR3 spans 16 amino acids. Looked up from germline, CDR1 is SGHRS and CDR2 is YFSETQ.

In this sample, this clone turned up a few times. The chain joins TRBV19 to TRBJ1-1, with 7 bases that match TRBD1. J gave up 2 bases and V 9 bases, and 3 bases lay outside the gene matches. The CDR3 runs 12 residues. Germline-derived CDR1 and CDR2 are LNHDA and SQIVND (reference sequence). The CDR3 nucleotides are TGTGCCAGCCGGGACAGAAACACTGAAGCTTTCTTT. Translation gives CASRDRNTEAFF.